This T cell receptor (beta chain) was observed in a study of cytomegalovirus exposure and HLA in healthy donors. Study-wide findings and caveats: Most TCR sequences were rare, but some public TCRs occurred in many donors. In a later analysis, first-cohort TCR clusters were found to tend to co-occur in the approximately 110 validation repertoires.

The CDR3 sequence is 16 residues long. The trim removed 4 bases at V and 1 base at J, leaving 7 bases unmatched. Per germline, CDR1 SGDLS and CDR2 YYNGEE. Of note for this clone: The antigen is not known.

The table came from immunoSEQ multiplex PCR; TCRdb's copy has only in-frame clones and leaves some out. This sample has 150,000 to 200,000 clones, with around 86% found just once. The sequenced sample was PBMCs. The chain employs TRBV9 and TRBJ2-1, with TRBD2 matching over 8 bases. This TCR was sampled from a man younger than 30 in good health and CMV-seropositive. The chain's CDR3 is CASSPRPGGSYNEQFF. Here the CDR3 DNA reads TGTGCCAGCAGCCCCCGACCGGGAGGGTCCTACAATGAGCAGTTCTTC.